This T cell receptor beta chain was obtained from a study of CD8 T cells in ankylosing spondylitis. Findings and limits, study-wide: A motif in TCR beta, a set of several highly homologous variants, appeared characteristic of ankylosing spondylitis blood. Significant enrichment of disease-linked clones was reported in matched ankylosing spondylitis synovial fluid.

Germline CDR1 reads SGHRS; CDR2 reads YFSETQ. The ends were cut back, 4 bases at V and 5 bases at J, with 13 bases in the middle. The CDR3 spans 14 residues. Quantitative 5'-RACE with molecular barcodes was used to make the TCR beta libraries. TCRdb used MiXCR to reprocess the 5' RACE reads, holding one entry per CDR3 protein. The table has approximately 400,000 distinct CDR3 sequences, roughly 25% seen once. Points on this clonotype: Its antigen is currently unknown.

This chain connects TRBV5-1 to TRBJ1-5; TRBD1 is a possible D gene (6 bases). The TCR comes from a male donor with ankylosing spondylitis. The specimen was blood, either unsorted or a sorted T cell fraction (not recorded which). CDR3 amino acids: CASSPEGGDQPQHF. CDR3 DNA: TGCGCCAGCAGCCCCGAAGGGGGGGATCAGCCCCAGCATTTT.